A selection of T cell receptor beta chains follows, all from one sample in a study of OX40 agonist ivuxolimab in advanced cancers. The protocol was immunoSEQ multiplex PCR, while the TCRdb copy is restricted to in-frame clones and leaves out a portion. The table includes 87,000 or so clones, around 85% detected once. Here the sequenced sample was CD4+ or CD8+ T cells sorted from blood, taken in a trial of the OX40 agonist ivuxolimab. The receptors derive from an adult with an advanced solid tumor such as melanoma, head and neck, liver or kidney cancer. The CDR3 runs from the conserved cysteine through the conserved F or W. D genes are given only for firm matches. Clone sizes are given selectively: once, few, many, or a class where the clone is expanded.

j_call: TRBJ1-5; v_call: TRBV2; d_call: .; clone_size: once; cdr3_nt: TGTGCCAGCTCCGTGGGCAATCAGCCCCAGCATTTT; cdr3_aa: CASSVGNQPQHF
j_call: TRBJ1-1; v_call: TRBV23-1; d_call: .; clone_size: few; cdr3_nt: TGCGCCAGCAGTCATGGGGTCGGGGATATCTTT; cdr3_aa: CASSHGVGDIF
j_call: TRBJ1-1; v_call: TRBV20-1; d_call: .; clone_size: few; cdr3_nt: TGCAGTGTCAGGGTCGGGACTGAAGCTTTCTTT; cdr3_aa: CSVRVGTEAFF
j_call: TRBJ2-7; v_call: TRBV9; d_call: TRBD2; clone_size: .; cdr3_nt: TGTGCCAGCAGCGGATTTTCCGGGGAGGGTGGCAGCGCCTACGAGCAGTACTTC; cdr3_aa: CASSGFSGEGGSAYEQYF
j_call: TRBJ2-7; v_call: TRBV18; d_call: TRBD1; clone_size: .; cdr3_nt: TGTGCCAGCTCACCGCCCGGGACAGGGGGGTACGAGCAGTACTTC; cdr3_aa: CASSPPGTGGYEQYF
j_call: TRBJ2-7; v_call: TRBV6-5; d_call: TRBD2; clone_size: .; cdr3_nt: TGTGCCAGCAGCCGAGCGGGAGGGCCTTCCGAGCAGTACTTC; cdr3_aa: CASSRAGGPSEQYF
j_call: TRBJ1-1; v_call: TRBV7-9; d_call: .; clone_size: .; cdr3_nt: TGTGCCAGCAGCTTAGCGGACAGGAACACTGAAGCTTTCTTT; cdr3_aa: CASSLADRNTEAFF
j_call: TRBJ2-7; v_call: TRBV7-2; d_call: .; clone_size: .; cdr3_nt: TGTGCCAGCAGCTTAGCTGCAGGGGACGAGCAGTACTTC; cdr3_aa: CASSLAAGDEQYF
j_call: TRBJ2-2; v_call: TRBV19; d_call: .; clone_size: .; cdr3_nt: TGTGCCAGTAGCCCTAGATCGGGGTTGGAGAACACCGGGGAGCTGTTTTTT; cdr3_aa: CASSPRSGLENTGELFF
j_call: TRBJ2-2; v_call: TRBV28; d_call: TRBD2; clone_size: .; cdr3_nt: TGTGCCAGCAGTTCTCCCGGGACTAGAGGGACCGGGGAGCTGTTTTTT; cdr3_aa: CASSSPGTRGTGELFF
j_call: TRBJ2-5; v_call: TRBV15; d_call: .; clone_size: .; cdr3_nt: TGTGCCACCAGGATGGGTTTTGAAGAGACCCAGTACTTC; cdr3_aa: CATRMGFEETQYF
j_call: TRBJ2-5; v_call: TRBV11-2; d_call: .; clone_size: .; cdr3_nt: TGTGCCAGCAGCCCGAATGACAGCCAAGAGACCCAGTACTTC; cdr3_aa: CASSPNDSQETQYF
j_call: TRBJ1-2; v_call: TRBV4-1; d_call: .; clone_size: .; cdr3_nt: TGCGCCAGCAGCCAAGACCGAAGGGCAGGCCCGATGAGTGGCTACACCTTC; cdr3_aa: CASSQDRRAGPMSGYTF
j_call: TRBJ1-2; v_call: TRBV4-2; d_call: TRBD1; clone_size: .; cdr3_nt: TGTGCCAGCAGCCAAGTGACAGGGGGCCAGTTAAACTATGGCTACACCTTC; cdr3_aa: CASSQVTGGQLNYGYTF
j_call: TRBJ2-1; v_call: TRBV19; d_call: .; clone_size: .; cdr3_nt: TGTGCCAGTAGTCTTCCGAGCCGTAGCCCCTACAATGAGCAGTTCTTC; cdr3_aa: CASSLPSRSPYNEQFF
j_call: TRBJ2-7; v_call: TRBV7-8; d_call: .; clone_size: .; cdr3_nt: TGTGCCAGCCAGGGGGGCCTTCTCCCCTACGAGCAGTACTTC; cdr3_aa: CASQGGLLPYEQYF
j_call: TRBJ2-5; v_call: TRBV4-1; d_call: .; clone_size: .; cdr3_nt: TGCGCCAGCAGCCAAGTTTGGGGGGAGACCCAGTACTTC; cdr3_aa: CASSQVWGETQYF
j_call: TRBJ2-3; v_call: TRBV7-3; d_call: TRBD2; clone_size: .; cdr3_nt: TGTGCCAGCAGCTTAATCTCCGGGAGGGAGGGTACGCAGTATTTT; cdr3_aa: CASSLISGREGTQYF
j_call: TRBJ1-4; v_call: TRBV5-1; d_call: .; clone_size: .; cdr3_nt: TGCGCCAGCAGCTCCTCCCGGTTCGATGAAAAACTGTTTTTT; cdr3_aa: CASSSSRFDEKLFF
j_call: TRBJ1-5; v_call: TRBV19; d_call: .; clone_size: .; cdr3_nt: TGTGCCAGTAGTATAGAGGTCGGGGGCTATCAGCCCCAGCATTTT; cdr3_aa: CASSIEVGGYQPQHF
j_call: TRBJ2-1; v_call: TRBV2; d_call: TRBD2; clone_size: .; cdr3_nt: TGTGCCAGCAGCTCCCTAGCGGGAAGCTCCTACAATGAGCAGTTCTTC; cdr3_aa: CASSSLAGSSYNEQFF
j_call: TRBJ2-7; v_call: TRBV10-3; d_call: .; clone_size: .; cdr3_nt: TGTGCCATCTCCTTTATTCCAACGACCTACGAGCAGTACTTC; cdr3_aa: CAISFIPTTYEQYF
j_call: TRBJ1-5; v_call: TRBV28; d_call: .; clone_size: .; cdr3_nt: TGTGCCAGCAGGAGACGTAAGAATATTAGTCGTATCGGGGGGGCTCAGCCCCAGCATTTT; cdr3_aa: CASRRRKNISRIGGAQPQHF
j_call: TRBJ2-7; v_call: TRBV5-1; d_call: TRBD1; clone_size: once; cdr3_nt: TGCGCCAGCAGCCGGACAGGGACGTCCTACGAGCAGTACTTC; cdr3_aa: CASSRTGTSYEQYF
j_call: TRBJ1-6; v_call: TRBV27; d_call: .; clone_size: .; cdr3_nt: TGTGCCAGCAGTTTATTCGGGGGACGGAATTCACCCCTCCACTTT; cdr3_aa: CASSLFGGRNSPLHF
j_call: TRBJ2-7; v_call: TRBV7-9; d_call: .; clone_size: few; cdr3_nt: TGTGCCAGCAGCCCATCCACCTACGAGCAGTACTTC; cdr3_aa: CASSPSTYEQYF
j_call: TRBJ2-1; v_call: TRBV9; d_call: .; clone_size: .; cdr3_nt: TGTGCCAGCAGCGTAGGATCGATGAGCTCCTACAATGAGCAGTTCTTC; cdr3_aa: CASSVGSMSSYNEQFF
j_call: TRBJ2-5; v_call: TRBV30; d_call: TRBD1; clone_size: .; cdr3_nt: TGTGCCTGGAGCGGTACAGGGGGCGAGGAGACCCAGTACTTC; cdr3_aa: CAWSGTGGEETQYF
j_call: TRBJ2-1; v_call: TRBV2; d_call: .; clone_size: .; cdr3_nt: TGTGCCAGCAGTGTTCTGATCTCAGAGCAGTTCTTC; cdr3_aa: CASSVLISEQFF
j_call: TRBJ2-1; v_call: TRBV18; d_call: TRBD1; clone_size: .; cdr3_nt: TGTGCCAGCTCACCCGCGACAGGGTCATACAATGAGCAGTTCTTC; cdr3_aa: CASSPATGSYNEQFF
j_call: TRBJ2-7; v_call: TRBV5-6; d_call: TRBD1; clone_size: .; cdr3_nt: TGTGCCAGCAGATACGGACAGGGCCGCTACGAGCAGTACTTC; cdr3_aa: CASRYGQGRYEQYF
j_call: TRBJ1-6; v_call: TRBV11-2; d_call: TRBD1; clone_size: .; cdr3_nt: TGTGCCAGCAGCTTAGTGGCGTCCGGGACAGGGGATTCACCCCTCCACTTT; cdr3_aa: CASSLVASGTGDSPLHF
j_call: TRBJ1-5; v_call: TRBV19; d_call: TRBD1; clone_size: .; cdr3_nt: TGTGCCAGTACCCGGTACGGGACAGGACTAAATCAGCCCCAGCATTTT; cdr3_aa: CASTRYGTGLNQPQHF
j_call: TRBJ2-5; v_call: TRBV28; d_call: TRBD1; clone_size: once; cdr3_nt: TGTGCCAGCAGTTTATCTACAGGGGGGTACCAAGAGACCCAGTACTTC; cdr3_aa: CASSLSTGGYQETQYF
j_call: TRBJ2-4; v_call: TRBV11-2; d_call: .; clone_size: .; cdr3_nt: TGTGCCAGCAGCAGTACCGTGGGAGCCAAAAACATTCAGTACTTC; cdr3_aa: CASSSTVGAKNIQYF
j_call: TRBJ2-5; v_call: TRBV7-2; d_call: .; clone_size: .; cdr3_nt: TGTGCCAGCAGCTTACCTGTGACAAGTATGATAGAGACCCAGTACTTC; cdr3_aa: CASSLPVTSMIETQYF
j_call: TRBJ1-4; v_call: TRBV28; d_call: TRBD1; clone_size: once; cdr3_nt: TGTGCCAGCAGCTCCGGGACAGAAAATGAAAAACTGTTTTTT; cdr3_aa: CASSSGTENEKLFF
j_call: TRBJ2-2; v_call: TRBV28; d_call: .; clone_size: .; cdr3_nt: TGTGCCAGCACCCCCCCGAGACCGAACACCGGGGAGCTGTTTTTT; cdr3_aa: CASTPPRPNTGELFF
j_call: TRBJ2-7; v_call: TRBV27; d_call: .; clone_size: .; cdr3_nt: TGTGCCAGCAGGGAGGGATACGAGCAGTACTTC; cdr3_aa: CASREGYEQYF
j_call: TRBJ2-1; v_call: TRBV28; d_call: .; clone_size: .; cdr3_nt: TGTGCCAGCAGTTTAGTTTATGAGGGTGAGCAGTTCTTC; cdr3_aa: CASSLVYEGEQFF
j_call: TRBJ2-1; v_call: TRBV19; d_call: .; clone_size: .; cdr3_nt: TGTGCCAGTAGTACCTTCTTTGGTGAGCAGTTCTTC; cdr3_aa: CASSTFFGEQFF
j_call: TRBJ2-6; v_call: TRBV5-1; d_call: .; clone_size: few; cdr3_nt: TGCGCCAGCAGCTTGGGGCAAACTGGGGCCAACGTCCTGACTTTC; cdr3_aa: CASSLGQTGANVLTF
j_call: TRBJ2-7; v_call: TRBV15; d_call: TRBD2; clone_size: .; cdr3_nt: TGTGCCACCAGCAGAGATGGGGGGACTAGCGGCTACGAGCAGTACTTC; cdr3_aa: CATSRDGGTSGYEQYF
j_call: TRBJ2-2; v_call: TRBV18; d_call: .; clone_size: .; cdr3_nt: TGTGCCAGCTCACAAGCCAGGGCGAACACCGGGGAGCTGTTTTTT; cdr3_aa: CASSQARANTGELFF